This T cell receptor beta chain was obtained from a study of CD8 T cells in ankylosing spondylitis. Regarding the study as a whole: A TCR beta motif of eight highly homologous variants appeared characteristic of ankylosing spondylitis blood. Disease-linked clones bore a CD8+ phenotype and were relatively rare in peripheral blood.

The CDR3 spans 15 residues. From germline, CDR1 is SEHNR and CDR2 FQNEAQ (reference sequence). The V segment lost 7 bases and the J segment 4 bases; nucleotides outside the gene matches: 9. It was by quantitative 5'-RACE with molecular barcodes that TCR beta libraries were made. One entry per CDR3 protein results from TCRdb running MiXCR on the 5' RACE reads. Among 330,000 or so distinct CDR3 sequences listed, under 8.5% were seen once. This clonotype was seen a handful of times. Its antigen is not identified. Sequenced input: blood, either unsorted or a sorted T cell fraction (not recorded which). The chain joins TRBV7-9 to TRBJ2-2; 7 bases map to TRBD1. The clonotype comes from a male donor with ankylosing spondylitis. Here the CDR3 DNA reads TGTGCCAGCACCCTCGACAGGGCCCTCACCGGGGAGCTGTTTTTT. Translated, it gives CASTLDRALTGELFF.